Below, 15 T cell receptor beta chains from the same sample are listed, as sequenced in a study of CD8+CD57+ T cells in acquired aplastic anemia. For sequencing, patients were chosen who had shown expansion of CD8+CD57+ cells by flow cytometry. The use of genomic DNA as template underpinned the TCR beta VDJ and CDR3 profiling. From the reads, TCRdb called clonotypes with MiXCR, one entry per CDR3 protein. Here the sample spans 200,000 to 250,000 distinct CDR3 sequences, about 60% being singletons. Sequenced sample: sorted CD4+, CD8+, or CD8+CD57+ T cells (not recorded which) from PBMCs. The origin of the receptors is a human donor with aplastic anemia.

The chain uses TRBV14 and TRBJ1-6; D is perhaps TRBD1 (5 bases). CDR3 size: 17 residues. The V gene lost 1 base and the J gene lost 0 bases, with 10 bases spanning the gap. The V gene's germline CDR1 is SGHDN and CDR2 FVKESK. CDR3 sequence: CASSQGSGISYNSPLHF. The CDR3 coding sequence is TGTGCCAGCAGCCAAGGGTCAGGGATCTCCTATAATTCACCCCTCCACTTT.

This sequence joins TRBV20-1 and TRBJ2-1; D may correspond to TRBD1 or TRBD2 (5 bases each). The CDR3 is 14 residues long. V was pared by 3 bases and J by 5 bases, with 14 bases between. Germline CDR1 reads DFQATT; CDR2 reads SNEGSKA (reference sequence). CDR3 sequence (DNA): TGCAGTGCTAGCAAAGGGGACGGACACAATGAGCAGTTCTTC. It is translated as CSASKGDGHNEQFF.

J is TRBJ2-7 and V is TRBV20-1; TRBD1 might be the D (6 bases). With 5 bases removed from V and 2 bases from J, the gap between germline ends came to 13 bases. CDR1 is DFQATT and CDR2 is SNEGSKA in the germline V gene (reference sequence). The CDR3 covers 13 residues. The CDR3: CSASLGTTYEQYF. The CDR3 DNA follows: TGCAGTGCTTCCCTCGGGACAACCTACGAGCAGTACTTC.

The gene calls are TRBV6-5 and TRBJ2-7; 7 bases are shared with TRBD1. This CDR3 contains 13 residues. From germline, CDR1 is MNHEY and CDR2 SVGAGI. The V segment lost 2 bases and the J segment 5 bases; nucleotides outside the gene matches: 3. The CDR3 protein is CASSYDRVHEQYF. CDR3 in DNA: TGTGCCAGCAGTTACGACAGGGTCCACGAGCAGTACTTC.

This clonotype was observed a few times. The chain is built from TRBV2 and TRBJ2-7; possibly TRBD2 for D (6 bases). The CDR3 length is 13 residues. V lost 5 bases and J 5 bases, leaving 13 bases between the germline ends. Germline V lookup: CDR1 SNHLY, CDR2 FYNNEI. The CDR3: CASSFGGGNEQYF. In DNA form, the CDR3 reads TGTGCCAGCAGTTTCGGGGGAGGCAACGAGCAGTACTTC.

J is TRBJ2-1 and V is TRBV15; a possible D gene is TRBD1 (6 bases). V was trimmed by 8 bases and J by 6 bases, leaving 17 bases between them. The germline V gene has CDR1 LNHNV and CDR2 YYDKDF (reference sequence). This CDR3 has 14 residues. CDR3 sequence reads: CATWTDQNTNEQFF. The CDR3 DNA is TGTGCCACCTGGACAGACCAAAACACCAATGAGCAGTTCTTC. The entire variable domain, with the rest obtained from reference TRBV15 and TRBJ2-1, is as follows: DAMVIQNPRYQVTQFGKPVTLSCSQTLNHNVMYWYQQKSSQAPKLLFHYYDKDFNNEADTPDNFQSRRPNTSFCFLDIRSPGLGDTAMYLCATWTDQNTNEQFFGPGTRLTVL.

V usage is TRBV7-2 and J usage is TRBJ2-7; tentatively, D is TRBD2 (5 bases). This CDR3 has 12 residues. Trimming left V 5 bases short and J 6 bases short, with 11 bases between. CDR1 and CDR2 (germline): SGHTA, FQGNSA. CDR3 nucleotides: TGTGCCAGCAGCCAGCGACGGGGCGAGCAGTACTTC. It specifies CASSQRRGEQYF.

The chain is built from TRBV7-9 and TRBJ2-2; D is unresolved. CDR3 length: 12 residues. Per the germline V gene, CDR1 is SEHNR and CDR2 is FQNEAQ (reference sequence). Between the trimmed V and J ends, which lost 5 bases and 7 bases, there was a span of 8 bases. The CDR3 loop is CASSPPFGELFF. CDR3 sequence (DNA): TGTGCCAGCAGCCCCCCCTTCGGGGAGCTGTTTTTT.

This clonotype was picked up many times. J is TRBJ1-5 and V is TRBV12-5; 8 bases are shared with TRBD1. V shed 1 base and J 6 bases; nucleotides not matched to a gene: 5. The CDR3 is 15 amino acids. From germline, CDR1 is LGHNT and CDR2 FRNRAP. CDR3: CASGLGQGAFQPQHF. For the CDR3, the DNA is TGTGCTAGTGGTTTGGGGCAGGGGGCTTTTCAGCCCCAGCATTTT.

The chain links TRBV25-1 to TRBJ1-2; D is perhaps TRBD1 (5 bases). CDR3 length equals 14 residues. Germline values: CDR1 MGHDK, CDR2 SYGVNS. Trimming took 3 bases from V and 4 from J, leaving 12 bases between them. CDR3 amino acids: CASSDTGTFYGYTF. CDR3 DNA: TGTGCCAGCAGTGATACCGGGACCTTCTATGGCTACACCTTC.

Note on this clonotype: This is likely a read error, given that the CDR3 carries no conserved phenylalanine or tryptophan at its end. The chain has TRBV7-6 and TRBJ1-1, with D possibly TRBD1 on 6 matching bases. The CDR3 contains 12 residues. V lost 3 bases to trimming and J lost 7 bases, with 9 bases between them. Germline V gene data show CDR1 as SGHVS and CDR2 as FNYEAQ. This chain's CDR3 is CASSLEGVEAFS. The CDR3 region has the DNA TGTGCCAGCAGCTTGGAGGGGGTTGAAGCTTTCTCT.

The chain has TRBV2 and TRBJ2-1, with a tentative D call TRBD2 (5 bases). The V gene lost 0 bases and the J gene lost 10 bases, with 19 bases spanning the gap. The CDR3 is 16 amino acids. Germline assignment: CDR1 SNHLY and CDR2 FYNNEI. CDR3 sequence reads: CASSEATRAATNEQFF. For the CDR3, the DNA is TGTGCCAGCAGTGAAGCAACAAGAGCGGCTACCAACGAGCAGTTCTTC. Supplemented by reference TRBV2 and TRBJ2-1, the full variable domain reads EPEVTQTPSHQVTQMGQEVILRCVPISNHLYFYWYRQILGQKVEFLVSFYNNEISEKSEIFDDQFSVERPDGSNFTLKIRSTKLEDSAMYFCASSEATRAATNEQFFGPGTRLTVL.

V is TRBV10-3 and J is TRBJ1-2; no definite D call. CDR1 is ENHRY and CDR2 is SYGVKD in the germline V gene. Trimming left V 5 bases short and J 1 base short, with 11 bases between. This CDR3 has 14 residues. The CDR3 DNA reads as TGTGCCATCAGTCGTGACGGTATTAACTATGGCTACACCTTC. It specifies CAISRDGINYGYTF.

V is TRBV7-3 and J is TRBJ2-1; 11 bases align to TRBD2. V shed 3 bases, J shed 4 bases, and the junction held 2 bases outside the gene matches. This CDR3 is built from 15 residues. Germline assignment: CDR1 SGHTA and CDR2 FQGTGA. DNA for the CDR3: TGTGCCAGCAGCTTTAGCGGGGGGGAATACAATGAGCAGTTCTTC. It yields the protein CASSFSGGEYNEQFF.

Points on this clonotype: Its ends do not fully match the called genes, so a read error is possible. The rearrangement joins TRBV12-3 or TRBV12-4 to TRBJ2-1; either TRBD1 or TRBD2 may supply D (5 bases each). This CDR3 is 14 amino acids long. Here the CDR3 reads CASRSEGPAGELFF. CDR3 nucleotide sequence: TGTGCCAGCAGATCAGAGGGGCCCGCCGGGGAGCTGTTCTTC.